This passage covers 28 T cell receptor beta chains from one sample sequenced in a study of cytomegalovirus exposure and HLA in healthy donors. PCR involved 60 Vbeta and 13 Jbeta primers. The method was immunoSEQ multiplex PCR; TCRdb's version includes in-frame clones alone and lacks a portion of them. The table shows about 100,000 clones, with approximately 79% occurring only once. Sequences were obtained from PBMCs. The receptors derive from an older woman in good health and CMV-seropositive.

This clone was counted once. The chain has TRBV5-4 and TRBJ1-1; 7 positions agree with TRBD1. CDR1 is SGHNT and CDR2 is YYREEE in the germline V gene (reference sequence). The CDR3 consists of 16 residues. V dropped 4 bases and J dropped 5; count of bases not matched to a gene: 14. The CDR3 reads CASSPNPYRGRTEAFF. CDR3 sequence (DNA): TGTGCCAGCAGCCCGAATCCATACAGGGGTAGAACTGAAGCTTTCTTT.

The CDR3 bases are TGTGCCAGTAGTTCAGGGGTGTTCACTGAAGCTTTCTTT. Translation gives CASSSGVFTEAFF. The gene calls are TRBV19 and TRBJ1-1, with D possibly being TRBD1 (6 bases). The CDR3 spans 13 residues. Germline CDR1 and CDR2: LNHDA and SQIVND (reference sequence). The V end lost 5 bases, the J end lost 4 bases, and 11 bases lay between the germline ends. The full variable domain, completed using reference TRBV19 and TRBJ1-1, is DGGITQSPKYLFRKEGQNVTLSCEQNLNHDAMYWYRQDPGQGLRLIYYSQIVNDFQKGDIAEGYSVSREKKESFPLTVTSAQKNPTAFYLCASSSGVFTEAFFGQGTRLTVV.

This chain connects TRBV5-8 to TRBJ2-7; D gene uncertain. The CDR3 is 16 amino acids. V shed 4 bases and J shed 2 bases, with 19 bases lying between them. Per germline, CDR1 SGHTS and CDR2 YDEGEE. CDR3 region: CASSLGNRYSPYEQYF. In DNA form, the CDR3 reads TGTGCCAGCAGCCTGGGAAACCGGTACTCCCCCTACGAGCAGTACTTC. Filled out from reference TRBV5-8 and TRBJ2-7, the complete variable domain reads EAGVTQSPTHLIKTRGQQATLRCSPISGHTSVYWYQQALGLGLQFLLWYDEGEERNRGNFPPRFSGRQFPNYSSELNVNALELEDSALYLCASSLGNRYSPYEQYFGPGTRLTVT.

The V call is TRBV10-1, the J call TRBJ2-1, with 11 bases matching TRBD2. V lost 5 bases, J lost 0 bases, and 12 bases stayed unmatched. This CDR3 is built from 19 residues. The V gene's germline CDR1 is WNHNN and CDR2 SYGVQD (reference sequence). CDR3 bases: TGCGCCAGCAGTACGCGCACCGGGACTAGCGGACGCTCCTACAATGAGCAGTTCTTC. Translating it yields CASSTRTGTSGRSYNEQFF.

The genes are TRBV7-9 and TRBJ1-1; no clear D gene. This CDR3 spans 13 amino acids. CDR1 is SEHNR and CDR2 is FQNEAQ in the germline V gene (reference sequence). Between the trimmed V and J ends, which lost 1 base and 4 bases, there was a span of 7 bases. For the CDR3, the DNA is TGTGCCAGCAGCTTAGGTTGGGCCACTGAAGCTTTCTTT. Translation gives CASSLGWATEAFF.

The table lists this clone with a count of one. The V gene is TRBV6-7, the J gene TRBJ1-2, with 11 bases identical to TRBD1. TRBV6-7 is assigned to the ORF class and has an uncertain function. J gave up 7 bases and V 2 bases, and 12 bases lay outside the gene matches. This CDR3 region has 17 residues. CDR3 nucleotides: TGTGCCAGCAGTTACCCGGGGTGGACAGGGGGCTTTCTTGGCTACACCTTC. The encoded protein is CASSYPGWTGGFLGYTF.

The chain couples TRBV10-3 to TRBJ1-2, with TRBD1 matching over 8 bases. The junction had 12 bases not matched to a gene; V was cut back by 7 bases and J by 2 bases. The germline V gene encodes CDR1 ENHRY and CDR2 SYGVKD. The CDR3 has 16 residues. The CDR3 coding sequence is TGTGCCATCACCGCCGGGGCAGGGGGCGGAAACTATGGCTACACCTTC. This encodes CAITAGAGGGNYGYTF.

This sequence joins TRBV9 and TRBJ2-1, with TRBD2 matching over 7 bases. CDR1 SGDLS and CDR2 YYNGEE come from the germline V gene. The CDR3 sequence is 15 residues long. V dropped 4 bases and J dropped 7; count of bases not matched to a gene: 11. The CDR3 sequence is CASSPHGGSKNEQFF. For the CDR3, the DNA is TGTGCCAGCAGCCCCCACGGCGGGAGTAAGAATGAGCAGTTCTTC.

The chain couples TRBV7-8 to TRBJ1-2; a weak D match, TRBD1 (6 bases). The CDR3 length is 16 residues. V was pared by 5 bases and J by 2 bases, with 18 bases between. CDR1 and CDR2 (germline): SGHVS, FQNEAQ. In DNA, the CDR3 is TGTGCCAGCAGCCCCCCATTAGGGGGAACGAACTATGGCTACACCTTC. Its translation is CASSPPLGGTNYGYTF. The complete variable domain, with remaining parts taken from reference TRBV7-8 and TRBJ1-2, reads GAGVSQSPRYKVAKRGQDVALRCDPISGHVSLFWYQQALGQGPEFLTYFQNEAQLDKSGLPSDRFFAERPEGSVSTLKIQRTQQEDSAVYLCASSPPLGGTNYGYTFGSGTRLTVV.

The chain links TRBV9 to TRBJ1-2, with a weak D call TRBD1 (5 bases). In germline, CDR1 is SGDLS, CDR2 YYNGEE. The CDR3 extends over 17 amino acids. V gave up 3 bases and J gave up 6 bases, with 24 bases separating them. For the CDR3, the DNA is TGTGCCAGCAGCGCGGGGACTTGGTGGAGGCGTTTCGATGGCTACACCTTC. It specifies CASSAGTWWRRFDGYTF.

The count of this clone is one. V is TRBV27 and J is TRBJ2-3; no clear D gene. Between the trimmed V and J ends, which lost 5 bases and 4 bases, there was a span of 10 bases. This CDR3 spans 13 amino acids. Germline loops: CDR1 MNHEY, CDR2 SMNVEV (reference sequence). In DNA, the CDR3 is TGTGCCAGCAGTCGGTGGGCATCAGATACGCAGTATTTT. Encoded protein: CASSRWASDTQYF.

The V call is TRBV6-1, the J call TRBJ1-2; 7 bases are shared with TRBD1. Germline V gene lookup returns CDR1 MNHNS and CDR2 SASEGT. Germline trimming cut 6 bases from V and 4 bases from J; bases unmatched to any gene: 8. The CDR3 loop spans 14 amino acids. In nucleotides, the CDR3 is TGTGCCAGCAGGACAGGGCTAAACTTCTATGGCTACACCTTC. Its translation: CASRTGLNFYGYTF.

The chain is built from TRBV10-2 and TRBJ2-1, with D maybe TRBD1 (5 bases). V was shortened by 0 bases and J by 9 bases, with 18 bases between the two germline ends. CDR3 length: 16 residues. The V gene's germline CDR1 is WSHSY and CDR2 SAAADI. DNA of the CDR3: TGCGCCAGCAGTGAGTCGACTCAGGGCCTCAGGGTTGAGCAGTTCTTC. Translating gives CASSESTQGLRVEQFF.

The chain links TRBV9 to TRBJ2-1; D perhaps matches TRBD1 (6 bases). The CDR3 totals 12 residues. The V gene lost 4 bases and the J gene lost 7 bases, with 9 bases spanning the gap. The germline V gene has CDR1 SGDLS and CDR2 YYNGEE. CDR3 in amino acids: CASSKGGNEQFF. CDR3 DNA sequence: TGTGCCAGCAGCAAAGGGGGAAATGAGCAGTTCTTC.

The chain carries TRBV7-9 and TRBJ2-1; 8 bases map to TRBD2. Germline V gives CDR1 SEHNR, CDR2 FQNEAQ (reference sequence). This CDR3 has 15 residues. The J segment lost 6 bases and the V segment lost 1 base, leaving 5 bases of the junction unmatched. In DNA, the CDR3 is TGTGCCAGCAGCTTAGAGGCGGGAGGTCGCAATGAGCAGTTCTTC. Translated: CASSLEAGGRNEQFF. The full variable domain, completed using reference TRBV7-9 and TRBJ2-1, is DTGVSQNPRHKITKRGQNVTFRCDPISEHNRLYWYRQTLGQGPEFLTYFQNEAQLEKSRLLSDRFSAERPKGSFSTLEIQRTEQGDSAMYLCASSLEAGGRNEQFFGPGTRLTVL.

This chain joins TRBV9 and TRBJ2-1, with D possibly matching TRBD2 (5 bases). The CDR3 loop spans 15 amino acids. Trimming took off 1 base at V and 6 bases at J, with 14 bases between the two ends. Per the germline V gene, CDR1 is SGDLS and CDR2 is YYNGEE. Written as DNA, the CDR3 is TGTGCCAGCAGCGTAAATGGACTGCCGATCAATGAGCAGTTCTTC. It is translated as CASSVNGLPINEQFF. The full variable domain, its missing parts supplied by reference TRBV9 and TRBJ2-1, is DSGVTQTPKHLITATGQRVTLRCSPRSGDLSVYWYQQSLDQGLQFLIQYYNGEERAKGNILERFSAQQFPDLHSELNLSSLELGDSALYFCASSVNGLPINEQFFGPGTRLTVL.

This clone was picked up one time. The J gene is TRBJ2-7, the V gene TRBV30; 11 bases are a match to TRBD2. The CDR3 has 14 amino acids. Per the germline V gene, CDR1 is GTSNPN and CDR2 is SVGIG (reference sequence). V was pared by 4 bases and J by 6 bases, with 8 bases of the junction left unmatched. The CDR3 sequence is CAWNTLAGVTEQYF. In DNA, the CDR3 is TGTGCCTGGAATACACTAGCGGGAGTAACCGAGCAGTACTTC.

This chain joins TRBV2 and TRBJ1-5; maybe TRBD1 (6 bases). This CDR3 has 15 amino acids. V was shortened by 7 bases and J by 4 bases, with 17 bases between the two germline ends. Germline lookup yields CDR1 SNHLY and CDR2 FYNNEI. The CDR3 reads CASMERPGANQPQHF. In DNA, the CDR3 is TGTGCCAGCATGGAGAGGCCAGGGGCGAATCAGCCCCAGCATTTT.

The CDR3 coding sequence is TGTGCCAGTAGACAGTACTATGGCTACACCTTC. Translated, it gives CASRQYYGYTF. This rearrangement joins TRBV19 to TRBJ1-2; D unclear. Germline lookup yields CDR1 LNHDA and CDR2 SQIVND (reference sequence). CDR3 length: 11 amino acids. V was pared by 6 bases and J by 3 bases, with 5 bases between. The full variable domain, rest sourced from reference TRBV19 and TRBJ1-2, is DGGITQSPKYLFRKEGQNVTLSCEQNLNHDAMYWYRQDPGQGLRLIYYSQIVNDFQKGDIAEGYSVSREKKESFPLTVTSAQKNPTAFYLCASRQYYGYTFGSGTRLTVV.

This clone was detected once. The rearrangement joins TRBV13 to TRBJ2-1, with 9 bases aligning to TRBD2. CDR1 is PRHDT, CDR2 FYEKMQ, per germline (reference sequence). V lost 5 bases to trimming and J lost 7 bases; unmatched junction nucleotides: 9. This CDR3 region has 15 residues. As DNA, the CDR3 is TGTGCCAGCAGCAACGTAGCGGGAGATAGGAATGAGCAGTTCTTC. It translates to CASSNVAGDRNEQFF.

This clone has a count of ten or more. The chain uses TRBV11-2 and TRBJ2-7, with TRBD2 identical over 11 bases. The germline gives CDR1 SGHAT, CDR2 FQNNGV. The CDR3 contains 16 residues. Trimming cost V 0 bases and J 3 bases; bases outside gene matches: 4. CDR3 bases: TGTGCCAGCAGCTTAGATCTAACTAGCGGGGGCTACGAGCAGTACTTC. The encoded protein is CASSLDLTSGGYEQYF.

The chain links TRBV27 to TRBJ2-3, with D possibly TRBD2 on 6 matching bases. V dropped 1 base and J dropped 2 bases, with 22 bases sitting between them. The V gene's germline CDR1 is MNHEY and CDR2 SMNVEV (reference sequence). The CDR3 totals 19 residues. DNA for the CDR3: TGTGCCAGCAGTTTATGCGCCCCGGTGGAGGGCCTTAACACAGATACGCAGTATTTT. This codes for CASSLCAPVEGLNTDTQYF.

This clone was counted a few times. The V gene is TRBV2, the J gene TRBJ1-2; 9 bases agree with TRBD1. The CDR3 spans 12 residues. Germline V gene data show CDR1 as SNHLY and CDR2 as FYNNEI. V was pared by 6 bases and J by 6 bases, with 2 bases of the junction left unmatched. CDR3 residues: CASRWTGDGYTF. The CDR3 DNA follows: TGTGCCAGCAGGTGGACAGGGGATGGCTACACCTTC.

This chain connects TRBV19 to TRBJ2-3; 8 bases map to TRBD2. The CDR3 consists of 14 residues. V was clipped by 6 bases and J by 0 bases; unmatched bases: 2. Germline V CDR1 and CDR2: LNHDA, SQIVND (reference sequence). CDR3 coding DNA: TGTGCCAGTAGAACTAGCGGTAGCACAGATACGCAGTATTTT. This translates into CASRTSGSTDTQYF.

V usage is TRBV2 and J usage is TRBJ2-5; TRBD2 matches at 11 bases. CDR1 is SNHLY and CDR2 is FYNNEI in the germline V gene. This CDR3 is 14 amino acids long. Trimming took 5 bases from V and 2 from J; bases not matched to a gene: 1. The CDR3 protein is CASSRLAGQETQYF. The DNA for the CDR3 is TGTGCCAGCAGTCGACTAGCGGGACAAGAGACCCAGTACTTC.

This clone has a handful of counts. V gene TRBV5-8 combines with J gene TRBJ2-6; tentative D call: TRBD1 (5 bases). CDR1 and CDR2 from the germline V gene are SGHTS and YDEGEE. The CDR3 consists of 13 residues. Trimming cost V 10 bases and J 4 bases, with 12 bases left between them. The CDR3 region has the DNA TGTGCCGGCCAGGGATCCGGGGCCAACGTCCTGACTTTC. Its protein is CAGQGSGANVLTF.

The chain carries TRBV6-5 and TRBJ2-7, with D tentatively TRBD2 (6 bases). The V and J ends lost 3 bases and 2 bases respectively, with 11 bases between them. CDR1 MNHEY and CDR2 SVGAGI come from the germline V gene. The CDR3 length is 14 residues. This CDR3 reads CASSYGRGTYEQYF. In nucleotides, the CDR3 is TGTGCCAGCAGTTATGGGCGGGGAACCTACGAGCAGTACTTC.

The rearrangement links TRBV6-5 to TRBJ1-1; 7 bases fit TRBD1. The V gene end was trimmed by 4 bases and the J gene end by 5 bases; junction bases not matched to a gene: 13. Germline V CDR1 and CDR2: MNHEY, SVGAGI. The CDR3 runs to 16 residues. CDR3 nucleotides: TGTGCCAGCAGTTTAGAAGGACAGGCCATTAGGACTGAAGCTTTCTTT. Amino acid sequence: CASSLEGQAIRTEAFF.